The clone carrying this TCR beta chain was counted once. The identical CDR3 is also encoded by other nucleotide sequences in the sample. The data originate from a study of radiation and T cells in renal cell carcinoma. TCRdb keeps only in-frame clones here, not all; method: immunoSEQ multiplex PCR. The data contain 150,000 to 200,000 clones, about 87% of them singletons. The CDR3 has 16 residues. Germline V gene sequence: CDR1 SGHRS, CDR2 YFSETQ. With V trimmed by 0 bases and J by 3 bases, 0 bases remained unmatched. Time point noted: blood 4 weeks post-SBRT, at nephrectomy. Regarding treatment: 15 Gy SBRT to primary tumor, nephrectomy 4 weeks later.

This TCR came from a woman between 50 and 59 years old with renal cell carcinoma. The specimen comprised blood, sampled from a patient whose treatment included radiotherapy and nephrectomy. The rearrangement links TRBV5-1 to TRBJ2-3, with TRBD2 matching 14 bases. The CDR3 region has the DNA TGCGCCAGCAGCTTGGGACTAGCGGGGGGGACAGATACGCAGTATTTT. Its protein product is CASSLGLAGGTDTQYF.